The clone carrying this T cell receptor (beta chain) was seen at least ten times. Its antigen is undetermined. For TCRbeta, the library was prepared with unique molecular identifiers. A single record per CDR3 protein comes from TCRdb applying MiXCR to the PCR reads. Of just over 7,500 distinct CDR3 sequences listed, about 13% are singletons. These data come from a study of T-cell reconstitution after alpha-beta-depleted transplantation in children. Study-level findings and limits: A year had passed since transplant, and T-cell counts and diversity by then came mostly from newly produced T cells. Two months or so post-transplant, alpha-beta T cells reportedly derived from several hundred expanded graft clones.

Germline V CDR1 and CDR2: MGHRA, YSYEKL. The CDR3 contains 14 residues. V lost 5 bases and J lost 4, with 12 bases in between. This chain uses TRBV4-1 with TRBJ2-4, with D unclear. This sequence was found in a patient aged 2-10 years who had a stem cell transplant for inherited bone marrow failure, so the T cells may come from the graft donor. Sequencing used PBMCs, mostly from graft donor cells, obtained 60 days after TCRalphabeta/CD19-depleted stem cell transplant. CDR3 in DNA: TGCGCCAGCAGCATCCGGACCGGGAAAAACATTCAGTACTTC. This translates into CASSIRTGKNIQYF.